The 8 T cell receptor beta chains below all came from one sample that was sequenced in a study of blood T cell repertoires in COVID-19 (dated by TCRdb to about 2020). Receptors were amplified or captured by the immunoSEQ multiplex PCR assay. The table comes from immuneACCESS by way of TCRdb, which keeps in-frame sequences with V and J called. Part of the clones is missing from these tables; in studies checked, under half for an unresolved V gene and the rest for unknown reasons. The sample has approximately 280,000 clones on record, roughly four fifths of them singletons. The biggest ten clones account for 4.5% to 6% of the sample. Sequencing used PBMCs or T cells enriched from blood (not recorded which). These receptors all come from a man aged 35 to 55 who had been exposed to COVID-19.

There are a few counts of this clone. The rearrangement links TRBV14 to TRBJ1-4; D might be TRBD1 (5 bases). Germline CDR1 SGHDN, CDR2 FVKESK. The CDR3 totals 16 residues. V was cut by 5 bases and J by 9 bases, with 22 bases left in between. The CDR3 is CASSAKQERHNKKLFF. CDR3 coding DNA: TGTGCCAGCAGCGCGAAACAGGAGAGGCACAACAAAAAACTGTTTTTT.

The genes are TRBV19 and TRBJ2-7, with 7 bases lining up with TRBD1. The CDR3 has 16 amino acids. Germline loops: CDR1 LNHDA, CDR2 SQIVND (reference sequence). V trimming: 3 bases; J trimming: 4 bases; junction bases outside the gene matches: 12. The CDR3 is CASSISPLGQPYEQYF. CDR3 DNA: TGTGCCAGTAGTATTTCCCCATTGGGACAGCCATACGAGCAGTACTTC.

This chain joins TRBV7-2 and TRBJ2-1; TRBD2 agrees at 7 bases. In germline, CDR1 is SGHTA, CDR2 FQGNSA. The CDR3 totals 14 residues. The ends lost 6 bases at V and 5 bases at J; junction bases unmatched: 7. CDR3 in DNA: TGTGCCAGCAGAACACCCACTAGCGACAATGAGCAGTTCTTC. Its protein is CASRTPTSDNEQFF.

CDR3 DNA sequence: TGCAGCTTCGAGCGGGAGGGCTTCGAGCAGTACTTC. It is translated as CSFEREGFEQYF. This rearrangement joins TRBV29-1 to TRBJ2-7, with 10 bases fitting TRBD2. Per the germline V gene, CDR1 is SQVTM and CDR2 is ANQGSEA. This CDR3 spans 12 amino acids. Germline trimming cut 8 bases from V and 6 bases from J; bases unmatched to any gene: 7.

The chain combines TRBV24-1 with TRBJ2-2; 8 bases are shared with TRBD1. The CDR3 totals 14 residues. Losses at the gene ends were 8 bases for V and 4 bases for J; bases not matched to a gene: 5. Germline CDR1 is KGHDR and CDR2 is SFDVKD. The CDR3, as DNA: TGTGCCACCAAACGAACAGGGGGCACCGGGGAGCTGTTTTTT. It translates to CATKRTGGTGELFF.

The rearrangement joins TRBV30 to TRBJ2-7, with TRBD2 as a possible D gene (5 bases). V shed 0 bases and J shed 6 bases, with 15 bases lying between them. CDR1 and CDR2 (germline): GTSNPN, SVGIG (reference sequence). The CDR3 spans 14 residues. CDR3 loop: CAWSVWGTRSEQYF. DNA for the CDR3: TGTGCCTGGAGTGTGTGGGGAACTAGGTCCGAGCAGTACTTC.

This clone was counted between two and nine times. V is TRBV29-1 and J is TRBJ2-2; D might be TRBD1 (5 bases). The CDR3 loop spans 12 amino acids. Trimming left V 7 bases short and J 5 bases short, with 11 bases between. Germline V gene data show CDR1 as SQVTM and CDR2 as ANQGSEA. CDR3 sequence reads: CSGQGRTGELFF. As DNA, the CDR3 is TGCAGCGGCCAGGGCCGGACCGGGGAGCTGTTTTTT.

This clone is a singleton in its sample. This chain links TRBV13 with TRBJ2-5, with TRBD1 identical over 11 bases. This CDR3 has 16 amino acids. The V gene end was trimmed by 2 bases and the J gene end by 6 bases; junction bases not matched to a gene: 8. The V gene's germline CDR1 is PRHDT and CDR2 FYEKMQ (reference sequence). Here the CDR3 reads CASSLPRRTGGKTQYF. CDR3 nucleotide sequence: TGTGCCAGCAGCTTACCCCGGAGGACAGGGGGCAAGACCCAGTACTTC. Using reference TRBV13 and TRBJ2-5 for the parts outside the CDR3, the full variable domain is AAGVIQSPRHLIKEKRETATLKCYPIPRHDTVYWYQQGPGQDPQFLISFYEKMQSDKGSIPDRFSAQQFSDYHSELNMSSLELGDSALYFCASSLPRRTGGKTQYFGPGTRLLVL.